The entry below gives a single T cell receptor beta chain sequence along with its context. Its antigen has not been determined. No base qualities exist here, and no much larger clone lies one base off it. This sample was included in a study of human T cells and chemical hapten exposure (dated by TCRdb to about 2021). Looking at the study overall: For sensitization, 2% DPC in acetone was applied to a 2 cm by 2 cm area of upper inner arm skin. Libraries were pooled for sequencing, and variation in per-sample TCR yields was attributed mainly to small differences in library volumes within the pool. Weekly therapeutic DPC doses were additionally applied to the scalp of patients throughout the roughly 24-week study period. The patient cohort, mostly female, included alopecia areata with under or over 50% scalp involvement, alopecia totalis and alopecia universalis. In alopecia patients, the study followed how the peripheral blood TCR repertoire changed in vivo over primary and secondary sensitization to diphenylcyclopropenone (DPC), a hapten. Blood for TCR sequencing was provided by twenty-nine alopecia patients at one to four time points (pre-sensitization, 2, 6 and 24 weeks). Patch testing on the upper back used Finn chambers containing 0.01% DPC, with scoring done after 6 days according to International Contact Dermatitis Research Group standards. Blood samples were taken from patients before sensitization (week 0) and then at 2, 6 and about 24 weeks after DPC sensitization.

Trimming costs V 0 bases and J 7 bases, and their ends lie 12 bases apart. The germline V gene sets CDR1 to SGHTA and CDR2 to FQGNSA. The CDR3 has 14 amino acids, counting the end cysteine and phenylalanine. Just the 42-base CDR3 DNA is kept, in frame starting at base 1. The method was RACE. TCRdb names NextSeq 500 as the instrument used. During library preparation, unique molecular identifiers were attached to individual cDNA molecules so that TCRs could be counted quantitatively and reproducibly. Each blood RNA sample was used to sequence both TCR alpha and TCR beta chains. The paper's processing steps were these. The median number of TCRs per sample was some 100,000, ranging from 23,224 to 690,600. V, J and CDR3 annotation of the TCR reads was performed with the Decombinator software suite. For the PS versus PT1 abundance plots, all samples were subsampled to the same number of TCRs (28,000). TCRs were defined as expanded if absent before sensitization and observed at least eight times at the 2-week time point. TCRdb trimmed the raw reads at Q25, called clones with MiXCR and kept productive beta chains. All rows with the same CDR3 protein become a single entry with the most common DNA and genes. The V and J calls here are based on TCRdb, not the publication. This sample has roughly 100,000 distinct CDR3 sequences in its table, and 10% to 15% of those were observed once. The ten largest clones capture 1.5% to 2% of the sample.

On the study overall, not on this receptor specifically: DPC sensitization did not change the number of TCRs with a frequency above 1 in 1000, and there was no evidence of changes in global repertoire structure. After repeated subsampling, changes were observed in the strength of the expansion versus patch-test correlation and in the threshold at which the correlation became significant. The number of PT1 expanded TCRs positively correlated with patch test score, significant at thresholds 8, 16 and 32 but not 4. Alopecia, a presumed autoimmune disease, was present in all patients, so the immune response of the patients might differ from that of healthy individuals. Expanded TCRs formed significantly more large CDR3 similarity clusters than pre-sensitization or healthy control sets, consistent with antigen-driven responses.

Reading the label with the study, this specimen's time point is: pre-sensitization, week 0. This specimen's treatment or condition label, per the study, means: therapeutic diphenylcyclopropenone sensitization with weekly scalp DPC. At every patch-test visit, the blood draw took place before the patch test was put on. Patients were considered eligible if aged 18 to 70, diagnosed with alopecia and deemed suitable for DPC therapy, and patients were excluded if pregnant. Unfractionated whole blood was collected in Tempus Blood RNA tubes, and total RNA was extracted from that blood. Here the sequenced sample was whole blood, taken in connection with sensitization to the hapten diphenylcyclopropenone (DPC). Here the chain combines TRBV7-2 and TRBJ1-2; the D gene is not confidently resolved. The sequence came from a woman aged 45-59 years with alopecia areata. Some clones in this sample may be carry-over from other donors' samples. The CDR3 corresponds to CASSLASEGGGYTF. The nucleotide sequence is TGTGCCAGCAGCTTAGCTTCAGAGGGCGGTGGCTACACCTTC.